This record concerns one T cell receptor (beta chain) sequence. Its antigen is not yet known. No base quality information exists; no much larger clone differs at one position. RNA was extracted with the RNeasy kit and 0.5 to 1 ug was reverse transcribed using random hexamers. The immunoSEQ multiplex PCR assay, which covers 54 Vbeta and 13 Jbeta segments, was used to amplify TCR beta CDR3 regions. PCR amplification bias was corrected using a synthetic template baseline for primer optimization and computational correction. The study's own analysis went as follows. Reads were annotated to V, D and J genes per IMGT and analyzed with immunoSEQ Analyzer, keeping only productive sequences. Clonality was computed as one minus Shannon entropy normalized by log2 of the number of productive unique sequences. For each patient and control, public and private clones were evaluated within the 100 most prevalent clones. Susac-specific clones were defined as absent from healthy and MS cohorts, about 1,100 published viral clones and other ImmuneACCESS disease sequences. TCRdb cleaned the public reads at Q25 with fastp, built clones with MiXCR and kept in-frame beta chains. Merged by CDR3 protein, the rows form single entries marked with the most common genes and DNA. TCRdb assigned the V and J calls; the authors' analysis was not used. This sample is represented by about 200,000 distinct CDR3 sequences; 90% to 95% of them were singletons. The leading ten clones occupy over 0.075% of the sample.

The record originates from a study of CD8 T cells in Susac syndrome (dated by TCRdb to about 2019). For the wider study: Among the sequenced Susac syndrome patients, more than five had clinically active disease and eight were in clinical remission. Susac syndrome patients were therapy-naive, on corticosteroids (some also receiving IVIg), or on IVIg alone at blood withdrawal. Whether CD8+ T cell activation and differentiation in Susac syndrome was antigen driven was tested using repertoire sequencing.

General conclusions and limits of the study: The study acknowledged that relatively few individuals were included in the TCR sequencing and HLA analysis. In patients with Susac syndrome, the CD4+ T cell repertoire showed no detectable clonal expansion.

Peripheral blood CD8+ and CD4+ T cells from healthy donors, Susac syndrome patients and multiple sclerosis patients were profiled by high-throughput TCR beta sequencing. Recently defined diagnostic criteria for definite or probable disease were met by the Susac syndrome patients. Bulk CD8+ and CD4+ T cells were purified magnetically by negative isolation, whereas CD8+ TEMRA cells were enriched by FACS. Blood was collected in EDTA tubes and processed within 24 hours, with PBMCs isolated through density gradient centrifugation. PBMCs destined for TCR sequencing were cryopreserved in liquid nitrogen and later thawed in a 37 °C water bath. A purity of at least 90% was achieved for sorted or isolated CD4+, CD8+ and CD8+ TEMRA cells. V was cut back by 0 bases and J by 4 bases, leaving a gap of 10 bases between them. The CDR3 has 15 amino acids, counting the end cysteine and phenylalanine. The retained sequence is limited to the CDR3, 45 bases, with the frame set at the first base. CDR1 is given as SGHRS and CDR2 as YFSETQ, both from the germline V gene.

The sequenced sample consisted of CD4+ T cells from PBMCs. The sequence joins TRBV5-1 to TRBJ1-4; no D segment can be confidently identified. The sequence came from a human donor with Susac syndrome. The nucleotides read TGCGCCAGCAGCTTGGTTTACGGAAATAATGAAAAACTGTTTTTT. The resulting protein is CASSLVYGNNEKLFF.